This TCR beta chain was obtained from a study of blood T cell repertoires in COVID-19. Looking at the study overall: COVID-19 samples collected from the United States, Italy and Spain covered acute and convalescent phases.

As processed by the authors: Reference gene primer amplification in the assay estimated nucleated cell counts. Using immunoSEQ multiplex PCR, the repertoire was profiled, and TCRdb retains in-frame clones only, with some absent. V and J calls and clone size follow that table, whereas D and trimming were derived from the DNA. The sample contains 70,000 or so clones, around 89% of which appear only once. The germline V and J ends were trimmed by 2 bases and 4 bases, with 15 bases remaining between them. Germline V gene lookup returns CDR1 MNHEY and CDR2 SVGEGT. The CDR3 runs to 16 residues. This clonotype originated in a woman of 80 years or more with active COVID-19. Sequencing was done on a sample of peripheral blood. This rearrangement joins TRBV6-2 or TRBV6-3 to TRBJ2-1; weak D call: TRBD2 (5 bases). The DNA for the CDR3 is TGTGCCAGCAGTTACCCTACAGAGGGAACATACAATGAGCAGTTCTTC. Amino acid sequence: CASSYPTEGTYNEQFF.